This record concerns one TCR beta chain sequence. Its specificity is not known. These data originate in a study of shared clonotypes between healthy human individuals. The study, taken as a whole, reports: Across subsets, estimated richness was generally greater for naive than for memory populations. Naive CD4 clonotype sharing across a few donors was roughly 5%.

CD45RO-negative, CCR7-positively selected cells formed the naive CD8 fraction, excluding terminally differentiated effector memory CD45RA+ cells. The donor cohort consisted entirely of Caucasian adults residing in Nashville, Tennessee. Clones were read by immunoSEQ multiplex PCR, and TCRdb kept only the in-frame ones, dropping some. The data hold some 2.1 million clones, with about 95% observed a single time. Germline V gives CDR1 SQVTM, CDR2 ANQGSEA. V was clipped by 6 bases and J by 6 bases; unmatched bases: 5. The CDR3 consists of 12 residues. Sequencing was performed on naive CD8+ T cells sorted from blood. The clonotype originates from a man younger than 35 in good health. J is TRBJ1-2 and V is TRBV29-1; 9 nucleotides match TRBD1. The CDR3 DNA is TGCAGCGTGGGGGACAGGGTAAATGGCTACACCTTC. Its translation is CSVGDRVNGYTF.